This T cell receptor (beta chain) was recorded in a study of shared clonotypes between healthy human individuals. About the research overall: Donor ages ranged 18 to 49 years: a couple of women, a few men. Per donor, three plates held CD4 naive cells, three held CD4 memory, two held CD8 naive and one held CD8 memory.

TCRdb's table, derived via immunoSEQ multiplex PCR, lists solely in-frame clones and lacks some. The profile covers 850,000 to 1,200,000 clones, with around 75% appearing a single time and 1.5% taken by the ten largest. Study observations and caveats: Inspection by rarefaction showed sorted-subset sequencing to be incomplete despite large depth.

This CDR3 region has 17 residues. V was trimmed by 4 bases and J by 1 base, leaving 17 bases between them. The germline V gene has CDR1 LNHDA and CDR2 SQIVND (reference sequence). Comment on this clone: The antigen is unknown.

The chain recombines TRBV19 with TRBJ1-5, with a possible D match to TRBD1 (6 bases). Sequenced sample: memory CD4+ T cells sorted from blood. This sample's subset: CD45RA-negative fraction. The receptor's source is a man between 18 and 35 years old in good health. The CDR3 bases are TGTGCCAGTAGTAAATACCCGACGGGGGCGAGCAATCAGCCCCAGCATTTT. This codes for CASSKYPTGASNQPQHF.